The present entry profiles one T cell receptor (beta chain) with its context. Its antigen is currently unknown. The data originate from a study of T cell responses to AZD1222 COVID-19 vaccine. Findings and limits, study-wide: Donors skewed white British and female; clonal diversity was possibly underestimated. Nearly half of spike-specific TCRs reportedly target variant regions that are unmutated in the B.1.351 and B.1.1.7 variants. After the peak T cell response, and only then, were repertoires sampled. Seropositive at baseline were only a handful of AZD1222 recipients.

Generated by immunoSEQ multiplex PCR, the TCRdb table keeps only in-frame clones and is missing some. The sample includes fewer than 250,000 clones, just over 90% of them seen just once. Germline V gene lookup returns CDR1 SGHAT and CDR2 FQNNGV. The CDR3 spans 17 residues. V lost 3 bases and J 0 bases, leaving 17 bases between the germline ends. The TCR originated in an adult in good health. The gene calls are TRBV11-2 and TRBJ1-1; tentative D call: TRBD1 (6 bases). Here the sequenced sample was peripheral blood, taken on day 0 of MenACWY control vaccination. This chain's CDR3 is CASSLHTGRGVNTEAFF. The CDR3 region has the DNA TGTGCCAGCAGCTTGCATACAGGGAGGGGGGTGAACACTGAAGCTTTCTTT.